This passage covers 5 T cell receptor beta chains from one sample sequenced in a study of T cells in Graves' hyperthyroidism and ophthalmopathy (dated by TCRdb to the late 2010s). The library was obtained by multiplex PCR. Sequencing was carried out with an Illumina HiSeq 2000. Amplification of TCR beta CDR3 regions was carried out from RNA transcripts. The first round of RT-PCR for the TCR CDR3 was performed with the HTBI primer set and the Qiagen OneStep RT-PCR kit. In TCRdb, the public reads were trimmed at Q25 with fastp and aligned with MiXCR, with productive beta chains retained. One record per CDR3 amino acid sequence lists the most common genes and DNA. The sample table holds around 300,000 distinct CDR3 sequences, of which approximately 23% were seen once. The ten largest clones add up to under 65% of the sample. The material sequenced was blood. The receptors originated from a man aged 25-45 years with Graves' ophthalmopathy.

This clonotype was observed a handful of times. V gene TRBV28 combines with J gene TRBJ2-6; 9 bases agree with TRBD1. The J segment lost 3 bases and the V segment lost 4 bases, leaving 10 bases of the junction unmatched. Germline V gives CDR1 MDHEN, CDR2 SYDVKM. The CDR3 is 18 residues long. The CDR3 reads CASSSTGTGFFGANVLTF. CDR3 in DNA: TGTGCCAGCAGTTCAACCGGGACAGGGTTTTTTGGGGCCAACGTCCTGACTTTC.

This chain joins TRBV20-1 and TRBJ2-1; D might be TRBD2 (6 bases). Trimming stripped 4 bases from V and 4 bases from J, with 11 bases between. The CDR3 length is 13 residues. Looked up from germline, CDR1 is DFQATT and CDR2 is SNEGSKA (reference sequence). This CDR3 reads CSATSGPYNEQFF. The CDR3 region has the DNA TGCAGTGCTACCAGCGGGCCTTACAATGAGCAGTTCTTC.

CDR3 sequence reads: CATSDGRGEKLFF. As DNA, the CDR3 is TGTGCCACCAGTGATGGCAGGGGGGAAAAACTGTTTTTT. J is TRBJ1-4 and V is TRBV24-1, with 7 bases fitting TRBD1. Germline lookup yields CDR1 KGHDR and CDR2 SFDVKD. This CDR3 is built from 13 residues. V lost 3 bases to trimming and J lost 8 bases; unmatched junction nucleotides: 2.

The chain recombines TRBV3-1 with TRBJ2-5; D is unclear. This CDR3 is 13 amino acids long. Germline loops: CDR1 LGHDT, CDR2 YNNKEL (reference sequence). The V and J ends lost 5 bases and 0 bases respectively, with 7 bases between them. The CDR3 DNA sequence: TGTGCCAGCAGCTCGCGAAACCAAGAGACCCAGTACTTC. Translation: CASSSRNQETQYF.

This clonotype has a handful of counts. This chain connects TRBV11-2 to TRBJ1-4, with a tentative D call TRBD1 (5 bases). Germline assignment: CDR1 SGHAT and CDR2 FQNNGV. The CDR3 has 16 residues. V was cut by 0 bases and J by 7 bases, with 15 bases left in between. The CDR3 loop is CASSLDRGVIGEKLFF. CDR3 nucleotide sequence: TGTGCCAGCAGCTTAGATCGGGGGGTGATAGGTGAAAAACTGTTTTTT. Combining the CDR3 with reference TRBV11-2 and TRBJ1-4 gives the whole variable domain EAGVAQSPRYKIIEKRQSVAFWCNPISGHATLYWYQQILGQGPKLLIQFQNNGVVDDSQLPKDRFSAERLKGVDSTLKIQPAKLEDSAVYLCASSLDRGVIGEKLFFGSGTQLSVL.